This T cell receptor (beta chain) was captured by sequencing in a study of blood T cell repertoires in COVID-19. Study-wide background: Researchers got acute and convalescent COVID-19 samples from the United States, Italy and Spain. In each case, the material was cDNA or gDNA derived from T cells, B-cell-depleted T cells, or PBMCs.

Authors' processing steps: Quantification of nucleated cells was approximated via reference gene primer amplification. This table comes from immunoSEQ multiplex PCR, and its TCRdb copy is limited to in-frame clones, with some not included. V, J and clone size are taken as reported in that table, and D and trimming were inferred from the DNA itself. The table has roughly 280,000 clones, over 75% seen once. This CDR3 has 15 residues. Looked up from germline, CDR1 is SGHVS and CDR2 is FNYEAQ. The trim removed 1 base at V and 1 base at J, leaving 0 bases unmatched. The sequence was collected from an older woman with acute or convalescent COVID-19. This chain joins TRBV7-6 and TRBJ2-3; 9 bases fit TRBD2. The specimen was peripheral blood. Written as DNA, the CDR3 is TGTGCCAGCAGCTTAGGGACTAGCGGCACAGATACGCAGTATTTT. Protein product: CASSLGTSGTDTQYF.